The source of this T cell receptor (beta chain) is a study of T cells in Graves' hyperthyroidism and ophthalmopathy. The overall study: Initial diagnosis, before any treatment, was when peripheral blood was collected. Study observations and caveats: Most thyroid clonotypes that were expanded above 0.001 also turned up in blood.

Per germline, CDR1 PRHDT and CDR2 FYEKMQ (reference sequence). The CDR3 consists of 14 residues. The junction had 11 bases not matched to a gene; V was cut back by 5 bases and J by 9 bases. When ophthalmopathy did not progress within 18 months, Graves' hyperthyroidism was considered stable. Subjects aged 18 to 65 presented with newly diagnosed hyperthyroidism of less than 2 months' duration. The CDR3 regions of TCR beta were amplified from RNA transcripts. HTBI primers were the set used in a first-round RT-PCR of the TCR CDR3. TCRdb re-derived calls from the multiplex PCR reads in MiXCR, one entry per CDR3 protein. This table has 700,000 or so distinct CDR3 sequences, 16% appearing once. This clonotype was detected ten times or more. The antigen is unknown.

The clonotype originates from a man in his late teens or twenties with Graves' hyperthyroidism. V is TRBV13 and J is TRBJ2-3; 7 bases are shared with TRBD2. Sequencing was carried out using blood. The CDR3 reads CASSEAGALGTQYF. The CDR3 bases are TGTGCCAGCAGCGAGGCGGGAGCGCTCGGGACGCAGTATTTT.